This T cell receptor beta chain is from a study of early T cells in non-severe SARS-CoV-2 infection. This clonotype was recorded many times. TCRdb fed the 5' RACE reads into MiXCR, producing one record per CDR3 protein. The sample holds tens of thousands of distinct CDR3 sequences, about 9.1% seen once. Looked up from germline, CDR1 is SGHKS and CDR2 is YYEKEE (reference sequence). Trimming cost V 4 bases and J 2 bases; bases outside gene matches: 6. This CDR3 comprises 15 residues. This chain joins TRBV5-5 and TRBJ2-7; 10 bases fit TRBD2. Source material: whole blood. The receptor was derived from an adult who was a healthcare worker with PCR-confirmed SARS-CoV-2 infection or an uninfected control (not recorded which). CDR3 amino acids: CASSLRTSGTYEQYF. CDR3 bases: TGTGCCAGCAGCCTAAGGACTAGCGGAACCTACGAGCAGTACTTC.